This TCR beta chain was recorded in a study of immune cell composition in non-small cell lung cancer. Overall study findings and caveats: Squamous carcinomas (approximately 80%) more often had tumour-associated clones >0.5% than adenocarcinomas (around 33%).

Data came from immunoSEQ multiplex PCR; TCRdb stores just in-frame clones and leaves some out. The data show about 6,600 clones, 70% to 85% seen once. Concerning this clone itself: The antigen is unknown.

V was pared by 6 bases and J by 4 bases, with 6 bases of the junction left unmatched. The CDR3 is made up of 14 amino acids. CDR1 is SEHNR, CDR2 FQNEAQ, per germline (reference sequence). Normal lung was taken at the farthest possible site, at least 3 cm from tumour. V gene TRBV7-9 combines with J gene TRBJ1-1; the match to TRBD1 covers 9 bases. The sample taken for sequencing was non-adjacent lung tissue. The clonotype was recovered from a human donor with non-small cell lung cancer. The DNA for the CDR3 is TGTGCCAGCAGACCACAGGGGGCAGGCACTGAAGCTTTCTTT. Its protein product is CASRPQGAGTEAFF.